The 25 T cell receptor beta chains reported below all come from one sample, sequenced in a study of metastatic and nonmetastatic thyroid tumors. TCRdb re-called the PCR reads through MiXCR. The table lists about 13,000 clones, roughly 28% of them singletons. Patients underwent thyroid surgery, and none had received any treatment before it. The sequencing sample was made of tumor tissue. The receptors were gathered from a female donor with papillary thyroid cancer or a benign thyroid nodule (not recorded which). Some clones in this sample may be carry-over from other donors' samples.

The genes are TRBV20-1 and TRBJ1-3; D gene uncertain. Germline CDR1 and CDR2: DFQATT and SNEGSKA (reference sequence). There are 14 residues in the CDR3. Trimming pared 0 bases from V and 2 bases from J, leaving 8 bases between. The CDR3 region is CSARDPAAGNTIYF. The CDR3 DNA sequence: TGCAGTGCTAGAGATCCGGCGGCTGGAAACACCATATATTTT.

The V call is TRBV5-1, the J call TRBJ2-7; 8 bases map to TRBD2. The V gene's germline CDR1 is SGHRS and CDR2 YFSETQ. Trimming took 4 bases from V and 3 from J; bases not matched to a gene: 12. The CDR3 consists of 16 residues. In DNA form, the CDR3 reads TGCGCCAGCAGCCACACTACCGGGACTAGTTTCTACGAGCAGTACTTC. Translation: CASSHTTGTSFYEQYF. Combining the CDR3 with reference TRBV5-1 and TRBJ2-7 gives the whole variable domain KAGVTQTPRYLIKTRGQQVTLSCSPISGHRSVSWYQQTPGQGLQFLFEYFSETQRNKGNFPGRFSGRQFSNSRSEMNVSTLELGDSALYLCASSHTTGTSFYEQYFGPGTRLTVT.

This clone was detected a few times. The chain joins TRBV6-2 or TRBV6-3 to TRBJ2-7, with 8 bases lining up with TRBD2. Unmatched junction bases numbered 8, after V lost 6 bases and J lost 4 bases. The CDR3 covers 14 residues. Germline V CDR1 and CDR2: MNHEY, SVGEGT. The CDR3 spells CASSGRAGNYEQYF. The CDR3 region has the DNA TGTGCCAGCAGCGGGAGGGCCGGTAATTACGAGCAGTACTTC.

DNA of the CDR3: TGTGCCAGCAGTTCCGAGGGCGTGGGTTCGGGGGAATACTTC. Its translation is CASSSEGVGSGEYF. This chain links TRBV28 with TRBJ2-4; possible D gene TRBD2, 6 bases. This CDR3 spans 14 amino acids. Germline V gene data show CDR1 as MDHEN and CDR2 as SYDVKM. The ends were cut back, 4 bases at V and 16 bases at J, with 23 bases in the middle.

Ten or more counts support this clone. The chain joins TRBV2 to TRBJ2-1; tentatively, D is TRBD1 (7 bases). V dropped 7 bases and J dropped 14 bases, with 15 bases sitting between them. The CDR3 extends over 11 amino acids. Germline assignment: CDR1 SNHLY and CDR2 FYNNEI. The DNA for the CDR3 is TGTGCCAGCACCGACAGGGAGGTGAAGTTCTTC. Protein product: CASTDREVKFF.

The J gene is TRBJ1-5, the V gene TRBV11-2; weak D call: TRBD1 (5 bases). The CDR3 is 15 residues long. Germline V gene data show CDR1 as SGHAT and CDR2 as FQNNGV. V was trimmed by 3 bases and J by 2 bases, leaving 11 bases between them. The chain's CDR3 is CASSLDGGRNQPQHF. The CDR3 region has the DNA TGTGCCAGCAGCTTGGATGGGGGTCGCAATCAGCCCCAGCATTTT.

V gene TRBV5-1 combines with J gene TRBJ2-5; TRBD1 matches 8 bases. V dropped 4 bases and J dropped 1; count of bases not matched to a gene: 3. CDR1 SGHRS and CDR2 YFSETQ come from the germline V gene. The CDR3 loop spans 14 amino acids. The CDR3 region has the DNA TGCGCCAGCAGCGAGGGGACAGGCCAAGAGACCCAGTACTTC. Translated: CASSEGTGQETQYF.

A note on this clone: Germline is not matched at one junction end, which may reflect a read error. The chain uses TRBV6-4 and TRBJ2-2, with TRBD1 as a possible D gene (6 bases). The CDR3 loop spans 13 amino acids. Germline CDR1 is MRHNA and CDR2 is SNTAGT. CDR3 amino acids: CASIRDNTGELFF. The CDR3 nucleotides are TGTGCCAGCATTCGGGACAACACCGGGGAGCTGTTTTTC.

V gene TRBV6-1 combines with J gene TRBJ2-7, with a weak D call TRBD2 (7 bases). V lost 5 bases to trimming and J lost 12 bases, with 23 bases between them. This CDR3 region has 14 residues. Germline V gives CDR1 MNHNS, CDR2 SASEGT. This chain's CDR3 is CASSLTSGTTFPYF. For the CDR3, the DNA is TGTGCCAGCAGTTTGACAAGCGGGACAACATTTCCGTACTTC.

This sequence joins TRBV28 and TRBJ1-3; D gene ambiguous. Per the germline V gene, CDR1 is MDHEN and CDR2 is SYDVKM. The CDR3 is 14 amino acids. V was cut by 7 bases and J by 0 bases, with 10 bases left in between. This CDR3 reads CASTPYNSGNTIYF. The CDR3 nucleotides read TGTGCCAGCACCCCGTATAACTCTGGAAACACCATATATTTT.

This clone is termed medium-sized. J is TRBJ2-5 and V is TRBV6-2 or TRBV6-3; TRBD1 might be the D (5 bases). Between the trimmed V and J ends, which lost 6 bases and 0 bases, there was a span of 11 bases. CDR3 size: 14 residues. The V gene's germline CDR1 is MNHEY and CDR2 SVGEGT. Here the CDR3 DNA reads TGTGCCAGCAGATACAGGCGGTACCAAGAGACCCAGTACTTC. Translating it yields CASRYRRYQETQYF.

This chain uses TRBV12-3 or TRBV12-4 with TRBJ1-6, with D possibly matching TRBD1 (5 bases). The CDR3 runs to 15 residues. With 5 bases removed from V and 6 bases from J, the gap between germline ends came to 14 bases. The CDR3 loop reads CASSPRRGLNSPLHF. The CDR3 DNA sequence: TGTGCCAGCAGTCCTAGACGGGGACTTAATTCACCCCTCCACTTT.

This clone was seen only a few times. This chain uses TRBV6-1 with TRBJ2-2; 9 nucleotides line up with TRBD2. V shed 6 bases and J 4 bases; nucleotides not matched to a gene: 6. The CDR3 spans 15 residues. Germline V gene lookup returns CDR1 MNHNS and CDR2 SASEGT. DNA for the CDR3: TGTGCCAGCAGCCCGCAGACTAGCGGCACCGGGGAGCTGTTTTTT. This sequence encodes CASSPQTSGTGELFF.

The rearrangement links TRBV6-2 or TRBV6-3 to TRBJ2-1; D unresolved. The CDR3 sequence is 11 residues long. Germline V lookup: CDR1 MNHEY, CDR2 SVGEGT. V was shortened by 8 bases and J by 7 bases, with 9 bases between the two germline ends. The chain's CDR3 is CASGYVNEQFF. The DNA of the CDR3 is TGTGCCAGCGGCTACGTAAATGAGCAGTTCTTC.

On this clone itself: Compared with germline, one end of the junction differs, possibly owing to a read error. The CDR3 loop is CASKSGLAGEKGNF. CDR3 nucleotide sequence: TGTGCCAGCAAATCGGGACTAGCGGGAGAAAAAGGGAACTTC. The V and J genes are TRBV27 and TRBJ2-7; 14 bases match TRBD2. This CDR3 is 14 amino acids long. CDR1 is MNHEY and CDR2 is SMNVEV in the germline V gene (reference sequence).

In this sample, this clone turned up a few times. This chain links TRBV12-3 or TRBV12-4 with TRBJ2-2; D is ambiguous. This CDR3 is built from 13 residues. Deletions cut 3 bases from V and 6 bases from J, with 8 bases between. Written as DNA, the CDR3 is TGTGCCAGCAGTTTTTTAAGGGCCGGGGAGCTGTTTTTT. Amino acids: CASSFLRAGELFF.

This clone came up a few times. The V call is TRBV24-1, the J call TRBJ2-3; D gene unclear. Trimming took off 9 bases at V and 2 bases at J, with 11 bases between the two ends. Looked up from germline, CDR1 is KGHDR and CDR2 is SFDVKD. The CDR3 spans 13 residues. The DNA of the CDR3 is TGTGCCACCGGGTGGGGATACACAGATACGCAGTATTTT. It is translated as CATGWGYTDTQYF.

This chain links TRBV6-1 with TRBJ1-6; 7 bases map to TRBD1. This CDR3 has 15 residues. Germline V gene lookup returns CDR1 MNHNS and CDR2 SASEGT. Trimming cost V 2 bases and J 10 bases; bases outside gene matches: 8. DNA of the CDR3: TGTGCCAGCAGTGAATCGTGGGACAGCGTGTCACCCCTCCACTTT. Its translation: CASSESWDSVSPLHF.

In this sample, this clone turned up a few times. This sequence joins TRBV6-1 and TRBJ1-5, with D perhaps matching TRBD1 (5 bases). The CDR3 runs to 12 residues. Germline values: CDR1 MNHNS, CDR2 SASEGT. V was trimmed by 2 bases and J by 10 bases, leaving 9 bases between them. The chain's CDR3 is CASSETGGPQHF. DNA for the CDR3: TGTGCCAGCAGTGAAACGGGGGGACCCCAGCATTTT.

The CDR3 bases are TGTGCCAGCAGCGAAGGGACCTCCTCATCAGCCTACGAGCAGTACTTC. Translating gives CASSEGTSSSAYEQYF. The chain combines TRBV28 with TRBJ2-7; D might be TRBD1 or TRBD2, each matching 5 bases. The germline V and J ends were trimmed by 6 bases and 2 bases, with 20 bases remaining between them. The CDR3 runs to 16 residues. Germline CDR1 MDHEN, CDR2 SYDVKM.

Sample share makes this clone medium-sized. The chain links TRBV11-2 to TRBJ1-1, with D perhaps TRBD1 (6 bases). Germline V CDR1 and CDR2: SGHAT, FQNNGV. The germline V and J ends were trimmed by 3 bases and 0 bases, with 11 bases remaining between them. This CDR3 comprises 15 residues. The CDR3 bases are TGTGCCAGCAGCTTGCTGACAGGAGTGAACACTGAAGCTTTCTTT. Its translation: CASSLLTGVNTEAFF.

The chain recombines TRBV12-3 or TRBV12-4 with TRBJ2-7, with no clear D. The CDR3 length is 14 residues. Trimming shortened V by 1 base and J by 5 bases, and 12 bases separated the two germline ends. CDR3 in amino acids: CASSLVNSVDEQYF. The CDR3 coding sequence is TGTGCCAGCAGTTTAGTTAACTCGGTGGACGAGCAGTACTTC.

The rearrangement links TRBV7-6 to TRBJ2-7; D is tentatively TRBD1 or TRBD2 (6 bases each). Germline V gene data show CDR1 as SGHVS and CDR2 as FNYEAQ. CDR3 length: 15 amino acids. The germline V and J ends were trimmed by 1 base and 5 bases, with 15 bases remaining between them. Written as DNA, the CDR3 is TGTGCCAGCAGCTTAGGCGAGAGGGGGGCTAACGAGCAGTACTTC. The encoded protein is CASSLGERGANEQYF.

The chain joins TRBV30 to TRBJ2-7; 8 nucleotides align to TRBD1. V lost 0 bases to trimming and J lost 3 bases; unmatched junction nucleotides: 4. Germline CDR1 GTSNPN, CDR2 SVGIG (reference sequence). This CDR3 comprises 14 residues. Here the CDR3 reads CAWSVAGGIYEQYF. In DNA, the CDR3 is TGTGCCTGGAGTGTAGCAGGGGGCATCTACGAGCAGTACTTC. The variable domain in full, with the rest retrieved from reference TRBV30 and TRBJ2-7, is SQTIHQWPATLVQPVGSPLSLECTVEGTSNPNLYWYRQAAGRGLQLLFYSVGIGQISSEVPQNLSASRPQDRQFILSSKKLLLSDSGFYLCAWSVAGGIYEQYFGPGTRLTVT.

This clone occurred many times. The CDR3 DNA sequence: TGTGCCAGCACCAAGGCCTTTGGGGGCATAAACGGCTACACCTTC. It encodes CASTKAFGGINGYTF. The chain recombines TRBV5-5 with TRBJ1-2; a weak D match, TRBD1 (6 bases). The CDR3 is 15 residues long. The germline gives CDR1 SGHKS, CDR2 YYEKEE (reference sequence). Trimming removed 6 bases from V and 8 bases from J, with 23 bases in between.